Following are 17 T cell receptor beta chains from one sample sequenced in a study of blood T cell repertoires in COVID-19. The protocol was immunoSEQ multiplex PCR, while the TCRdb copy is restricted to in-frame clones and leaves out a portion. The repertoire holds 200,000 to 300,000 clones, with 85% to 90% as singletons. The sequenced sample was PBMCs or T cells enriched from blood (not recorded which). The receptors originated from a man aged 35 to 55 who had recovered from COVID-19.

The rearrangement links TRBV5-4 to TRBJ2-7; D unclear. Trimming stripped 0 bases from V and 0 bases from J, with 16 bases between. The germline V gene has CDR1 SGHNT and CDR2 YYREEE (reference sequence). This CDR3 is built from 17 residues. CDR3 bases: TGTGCCAGCAGCTTGGGGGTTACGACTGTCAGCTCCTACGAGCAGTACTTC. Residues: CASSLGVTTVSSYEQYF.

This CDR3 is CASSPRQAAGTGELFF. The DNA for the CDR3 is TGTGCCAGCTCACCAAGACAGGCGGCGGGCACCGGGGAGCTGTTTTTT. V is TRBV18 and J is TRBJ2-2; weak D call: TRBD1 (6 bases). This CDR3 spans 16 amino acids. Germline V CDR1 and CDR2: KGHSH, LQKENI. V gave up 2 bases and J gave up 4 bases, with 14 bases separating them.

This chain uses TRBV6-1 with TRBJ1-1; D is perhaps TRBD1 (5 bases). Trimming pared 3 bases from V and 6 bases from J, leaving 17 bases between. The CDR3 has 15 amino acids. Germline V CDR1 and CDR2: MNHNS, SASEGT. The CDR3: CASSDPGGGSAEAFF. The DNA of the CDR3 is TGTGCCAGCAGTGACCCCGGGGGGGGGTCGGCTGAAGCTTTCTTT.

The chain carries TRBV27 and TRBJ1-5; D not resolved. V was shortened by 2 bases and J by 5 bases, with 7 bases between the two germline ends. Germline V gene data show CDR1 as MNHEY and CDR2 as SMNVEV (reference sequence). The CDR3 spans 13 residues. CDR3 sequence (DNA): TGTGCCAGCAGTTTAACGGTGGATCAGCCCCAGCATTTT. As protein: CASSLTVDQPQHF.

The chain links TRBV19 to TRBJ2-3; 11 nucleotides match TRBD1. V trimming: 7 bases; J trimming: 6 bases; junction bases outside the gene matches: 12. Germline V gene sequence: CDR1 LNHDA, CDR2 SQIVND (reference sequence). The CDR3 totals 16 residues. Here the CDR3 reads CASTGRGTGGRDTQYF. DNA of the CDR3: TGTGCCAGTACCGGGCGGGGGACAGGGGGTCGTGATACGCAGTATTTT.

The chain combines TRBV9 with TRBJ1-1; D might be TRBD1 (6 bases). This CDR3 region has 14 residues. V dropped 0 bases and J dropped 2 bases, with 8 bases sitting between them. The V gene's germline CDR1 is SGDLS and CDR2 YYNGEE. The CDR3 DNA is TGTGCCAGCAGCGTAGTGGGGGCTAACACTGAAGCTTTCTTT. Translation gives CASSVVGANTEAFF.

The genes are TRBV7-9 and TRBJ2-5; 8 bases are shared with TRBD1. The ends lost 6 bases at V and 3 bases at J; junction bases unmatched: 18. Germline values: CDR1 SEHNR, CDR2 FQNEAQ (reference sequence). The CDR3 runs 18 residues. CDR3 loop: CASSPRTGKRLDKETQYF. The CDR3 bases are TGTGCCAGCAGTCCCCGGACAGGGAAGAGGCTGGACAAAGAGACCCAGTACTTC.

CDR3 nucleotide sequence: TGTGCCAGCACCGACAGGACCGAGCCCCAGCCCCAGCATTTT. This gives the protein CASTDRTEPQPQHF. The chain carries TRBV21-1 and TRBJ1-5; no DNA check was done on the table's D call, TRBD1. TRBV21-1 is a listed pseudogene. The CDR3 length is 14 residues.

This chain uses TRBV15 with TRBJ2-2, with 9 positions matching TRBD1. CDR3 length: 15 residues. Trimming at V came to 6 bases and at J to 6 bases, leaving 8 bases not matched to a gene. CDR1 is LNHNV, CDR2 YYDKDF, per germline (reference sequence). CDR3: CATRKTGGAPGELFF. The DNA of the CDR3 is TGTGCCACCAGAAAAACAGGGGGCGCACCCGGGGAGCTGTTTTTT.

In DNA form, the CDR3 reads TGCGCCAGCAGCCAAGATCAGGGGACTAGCGGGAGCCCCTACGAGCAGTACTTC. This translates into CASSQDQGTSGSPYEQYF. This chain uses TRBV4-1 with TRBJ2-7; 14 bases agree with TRBD2. The CDR3 runs 18 residues. J was trimmed by 2 bases and V by 0 bases; bases with no gene match: 6. Germline values: CDR1 MGHRA, CDR2 YSYEKL.

The rearrangement joins TRBV28 to TRBJ2-7, with TRBD1 matching over 9 bases. The germline gives CDR1 MDHEN, CDR2 SYDVKM. Germline trimming cut 2 bases from V and 7 bases from J; bases unmatched to any gene: 9. The CDR3 covers 15 residues. The DNA of the CDR3 is TGTGCCAGCAGTTTAGTCACAGGGGGCCGGGATGAGCAGTACTTC. Its translation is CASSLVTGGRDEQYF.

The chain has TRBV6-5 and TRBJ1-1, with TRBD1 matching over 11 bases. The CDR3 totals 16 residues. The ends lost 4 bases at V and 1 base at J; junction bases unmatched: 5. Germline loops: CDR1 MNHEY, CDR2 SVGAGI. Here the CDR3 DNA reads TGTGCCAGCAGTTTGGACAGGGGGCGCCGGAACACTGAAGCTTTCTTT. This encodes CASSLDRGRRNTEAFF.

V usage is TRBV6-5 and J usage is TRBJ1-2, with D possibly being TRBD1 (6 bases). CDR1 and CDR2 (germline): MNHEY, SVGAGI. V lost 5 bases and J lost 2, with 9 bases in between. The CDR3 has 13 amino acids. CDR3 sequence: CASSIQGNYGYTF. The DNA of the CDR3 is TGTGCCAGCAGTATTCAGGGGAACTATGGCTACACCTTC.

This chain joins TRBV15 and TRBJ1-6, with D perhaps TRBD1 (5 bases). The CDR3 is 16 amino acids. V was shortened by 0 bases and J by 7 bases, with 13 bases between the two germline ends. Germline V gives CDR1 LNHNV, CDR2 YYDKDF (reference sequence). Written as DNA, the CDR3 is TGTGCCACCAGCAGAGATTGGGGCAGGTCGAATTCACCCCTCCACTTT. Encoded protein: CATSRDWGRSNSPLHF.

This clone was counted between two and nine times. The V call is TRBV4-1, the J call TRBJ1-5; D may be TRBD1 (5 bases). The CDR3 loop spans 15 amino acids. Germline assignment: CDR1 MGHRA and CDR2 YSYEKL. V lost 5 bases to trimming and J lost 6 bases, with 17 bases between them. The CDR3 is CASSWRRDGAQPQHF. In DNA, the CDR3 is TGCGCCAGCAGCTGGCGTCGTGATGGGGCTCAGCCCCAGCATTTT.

This rearrangement joins TRBV2 to TRBJ1-2; 8 bases agree with TRBD1. The CDR3 contains 15 residues. Germline V gene sequence: CDR1 SNHLY, CDR2 FYNNEI. The V and J ends lost 2 bases and 4 bases, in that order; junction bases with no gene match: 6. DNA for the CDR3: TGTGCCAGCAGTGAACGGCAGGGGGCGGGCTATGGCTACACCTTC. Amino acids: CASSERQGAGYGYTF.

The rearrangement joins TRBV6-4 to TRBJ2-1, with 7 bases that match TRBD2. The CDR3 has 13 residues. The ends lost 6 bases at V and 9 bases at J; junction bases unmatched: 8. Germline assignment: CDR1 MRHNA and CDR2 SNTAGT. The CDR3 is CASSVGTTSEQFF. DNA for the CDR3: TGTGCCAGCAGCGTAGGGACTACTAGTGAGCAGTTCTTC.